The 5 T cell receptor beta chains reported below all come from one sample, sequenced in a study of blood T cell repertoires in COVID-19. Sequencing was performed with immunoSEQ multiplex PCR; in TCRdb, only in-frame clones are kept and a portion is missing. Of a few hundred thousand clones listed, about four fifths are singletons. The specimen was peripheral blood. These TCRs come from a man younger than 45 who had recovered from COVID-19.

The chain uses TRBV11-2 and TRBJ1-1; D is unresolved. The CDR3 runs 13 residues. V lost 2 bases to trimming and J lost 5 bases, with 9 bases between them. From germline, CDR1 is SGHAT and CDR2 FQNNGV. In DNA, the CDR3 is TGTGCCAGCAGCTTATCGTCGGGTACTGAAGCTTTCTTT. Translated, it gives CASSLSSGTEAFF.

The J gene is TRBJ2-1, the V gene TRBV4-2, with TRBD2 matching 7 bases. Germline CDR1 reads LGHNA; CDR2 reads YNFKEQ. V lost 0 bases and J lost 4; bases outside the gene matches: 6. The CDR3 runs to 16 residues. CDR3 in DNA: TGTGCCAGCAGCCAAGATCAGAGGGGAGGGTACAATGAGCAGTTCTTC. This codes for CASSQDQRGGYNEQFF.

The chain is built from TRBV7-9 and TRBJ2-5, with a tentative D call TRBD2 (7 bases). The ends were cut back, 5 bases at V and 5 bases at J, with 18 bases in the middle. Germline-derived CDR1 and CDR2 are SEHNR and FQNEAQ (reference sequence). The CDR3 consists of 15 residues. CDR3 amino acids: CASSPEAGAWETQYF. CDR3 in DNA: TGTGCCAGCAGCCCCGAGGCGGGGGCATGGGAGACCCAGTACTTC.

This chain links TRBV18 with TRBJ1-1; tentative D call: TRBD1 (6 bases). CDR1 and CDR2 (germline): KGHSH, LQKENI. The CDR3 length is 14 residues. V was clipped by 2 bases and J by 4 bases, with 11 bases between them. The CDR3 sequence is CASSPVGAGTEAFF. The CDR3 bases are TGTGCCAGCTCACCAGTGGGGGCCGGCACTGAAGCTTTCTTT.

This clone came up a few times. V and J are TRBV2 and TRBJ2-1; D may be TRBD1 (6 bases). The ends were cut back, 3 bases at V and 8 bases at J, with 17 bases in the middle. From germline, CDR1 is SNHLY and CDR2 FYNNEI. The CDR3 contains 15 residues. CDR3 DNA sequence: TGTGCCAGCAGTGAGAGACCAATCGAGGGGGATGAGCAGTTCTTC. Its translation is CASSERPIEGDEQFF. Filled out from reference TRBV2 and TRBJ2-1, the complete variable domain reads EPEVTQTPSHQVTQMGQEVILRCVPISNHLYFYWYRQILGQKVEFLVSFYNNEISEKSEIFDDQFSVERPDGSNFTLKIRSTKLEDSAMYFCASSERPIEGDEQFFGPGTRLTVL.